This T cell receptor beta chain is drawn from a study of technical replicates of blood from several donors. The method was immunoSEQ multiplex PCR; TCRdb's version includes in-frame clones alone and lacks a portion of them. The data hold fewer than 80,000 clones, with 85% to 90% observed a single time. This CDR3 is 13 amino acids long. Germline V gene sequence: CDR1 LNHNV, CDR2 YYDKDF (reference sequence). V lost 7 bases and J lost 4; bases outside the gene matches: 3. The receptor was derived from a human donor in good health. Some clones in this sample may be carry-over from other donors' samples. The J gene is TRBJ1-4, the V gene TRBV15; TRBD1 matches 7 bases. The sample taken for sequencing was PBMCs. The CDR3 is CATTTGDNEKLFF. The DNA of the CDR3 is TGTGCCACCACCACAGGGGATAATGAAAAACTGTTTTTT.